This T cell receptor beta chain comes out of a study of blood T cells in healthy people across ages. Regarding the study as a whole: When set beside aged donors, long-lived donors presented more naive CD4+ cells and higher diversity. The CMV status of each donor remained undetermined, and this could have confounded shifts in expanded clonotypes.

Germline V gene data show CDR1 as SQVTM and CDR2 as ANQGSEA. The CDR3 contains 13 residues. V gave up 6 bases and J gave up 4 bases, with 13 bases separating them. A J-beta primer mix and a sample-barcoded 5' primer were used in a second PCR of roughly 7 to 12 cycles. Samples each returned at least 2.5 million CDR3-containing paired-end reads. Each CDR3 protein gets one entry after TCRdb re-called the 5' RACE reads with MiXCR. The data contain 650,000 to 900,000 distinct CDR3 sequences, less than 80% of them singletons. Regarding this clonotype: What it binds is not known.

This sequence originates from a man aged 25-40 years in good health. The sample comprised blood. The J gene is TRBJ2-1, the V gene TRBV29-1; D unclear. The CDR3 DNA sequence: TGCAGCGTACAAGACTCGAATTACAATGAGCAGTTCTTC. It is translated as CSVQDSNYNEQFF.